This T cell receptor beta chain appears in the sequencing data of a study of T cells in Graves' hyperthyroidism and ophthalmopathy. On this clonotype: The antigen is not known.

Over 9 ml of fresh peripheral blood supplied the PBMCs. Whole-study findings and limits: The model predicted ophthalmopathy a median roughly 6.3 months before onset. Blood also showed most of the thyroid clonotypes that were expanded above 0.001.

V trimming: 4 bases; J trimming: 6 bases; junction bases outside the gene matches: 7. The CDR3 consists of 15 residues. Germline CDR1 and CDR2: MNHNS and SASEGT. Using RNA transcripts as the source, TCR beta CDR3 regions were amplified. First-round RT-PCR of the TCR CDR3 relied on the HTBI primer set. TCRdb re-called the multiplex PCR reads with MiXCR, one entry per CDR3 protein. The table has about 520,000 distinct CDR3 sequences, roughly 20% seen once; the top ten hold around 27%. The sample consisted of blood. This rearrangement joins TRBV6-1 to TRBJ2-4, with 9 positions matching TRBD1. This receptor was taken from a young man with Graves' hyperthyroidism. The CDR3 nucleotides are TGTGCCAGCAGTGGGACAGGGGAGGGTAGAAACATTCAGTACTTC. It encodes CASSGTGEGRNIQYF.